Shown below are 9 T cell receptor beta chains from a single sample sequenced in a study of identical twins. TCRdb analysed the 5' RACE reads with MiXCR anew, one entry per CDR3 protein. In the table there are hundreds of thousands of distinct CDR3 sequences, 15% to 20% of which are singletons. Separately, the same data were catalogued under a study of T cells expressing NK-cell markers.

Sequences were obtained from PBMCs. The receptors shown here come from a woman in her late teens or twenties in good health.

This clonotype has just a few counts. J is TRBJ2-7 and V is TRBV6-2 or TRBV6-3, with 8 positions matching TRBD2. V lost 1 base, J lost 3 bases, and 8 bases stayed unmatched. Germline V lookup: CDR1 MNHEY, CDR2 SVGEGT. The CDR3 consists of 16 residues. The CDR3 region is CASSYYPRSGGYEQYF. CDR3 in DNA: TGTGCCAGCAGTTACTACCCGAGAAGCGGGGGCTACGAGCAGTACTTC.

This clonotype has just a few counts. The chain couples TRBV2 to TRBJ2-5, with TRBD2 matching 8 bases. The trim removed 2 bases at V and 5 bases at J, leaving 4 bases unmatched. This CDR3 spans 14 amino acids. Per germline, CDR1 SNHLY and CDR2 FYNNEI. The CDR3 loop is CASSEPGGPETQYF. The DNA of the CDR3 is TGTGCCAGCAGTGAACCGGGGGGGCCGGAGACCCAGTACTTC.

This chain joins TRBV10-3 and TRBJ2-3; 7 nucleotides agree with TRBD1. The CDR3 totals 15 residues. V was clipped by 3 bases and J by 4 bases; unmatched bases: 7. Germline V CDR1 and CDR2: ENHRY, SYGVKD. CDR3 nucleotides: TGTGCCATCAGTGAATTGGGGACAGATCCAGATACGCAGTATTTT. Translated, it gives CAISELGTDPDTQYF.

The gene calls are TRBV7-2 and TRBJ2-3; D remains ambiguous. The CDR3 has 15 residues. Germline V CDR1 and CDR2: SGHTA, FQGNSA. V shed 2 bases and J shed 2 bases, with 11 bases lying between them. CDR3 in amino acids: CASSLLGIFTDTQYF. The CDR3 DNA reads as TGTGCCAGCAGCTTACTGGGAATATTCACAGATACGCAGTATTTT.

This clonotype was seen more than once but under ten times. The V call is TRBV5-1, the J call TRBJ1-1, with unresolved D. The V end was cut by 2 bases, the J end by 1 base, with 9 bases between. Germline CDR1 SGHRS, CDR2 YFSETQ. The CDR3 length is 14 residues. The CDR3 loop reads CASSFRQQNTEAFF. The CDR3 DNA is TGCGCCAGCAGCTTTCGGCAGCAGAACACTGAAGCTTTCTTT.

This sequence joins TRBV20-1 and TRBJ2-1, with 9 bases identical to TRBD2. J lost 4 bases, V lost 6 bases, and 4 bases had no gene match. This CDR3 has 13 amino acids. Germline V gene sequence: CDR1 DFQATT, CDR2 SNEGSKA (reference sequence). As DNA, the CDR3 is TGCAGTGCAAGGACTAGCGCATACAATGAGCAGTTCTTC. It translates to CSARTSAYNEQFF.

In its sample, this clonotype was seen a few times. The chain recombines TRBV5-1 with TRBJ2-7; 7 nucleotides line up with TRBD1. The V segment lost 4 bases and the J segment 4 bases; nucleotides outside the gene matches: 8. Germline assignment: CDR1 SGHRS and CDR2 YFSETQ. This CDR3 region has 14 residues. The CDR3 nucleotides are TGCGCCAGCAGCGGACGACAGGGTGGTTACGAGCAGTACTTC. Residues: CASSGRQGGYEQYF.

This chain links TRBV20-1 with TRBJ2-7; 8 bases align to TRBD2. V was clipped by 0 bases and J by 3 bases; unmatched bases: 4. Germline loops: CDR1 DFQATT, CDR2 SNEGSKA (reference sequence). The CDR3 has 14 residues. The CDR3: CSARDVAGNYEQYF. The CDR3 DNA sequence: TGCAGTGCTAGAGACGTAGCGGGAAACTACGAGCAGTACTTC.

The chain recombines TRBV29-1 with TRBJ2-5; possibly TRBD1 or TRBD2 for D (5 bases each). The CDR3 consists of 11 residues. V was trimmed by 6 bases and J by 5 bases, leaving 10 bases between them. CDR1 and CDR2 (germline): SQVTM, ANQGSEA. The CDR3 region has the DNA TGCAGCGTCACCTGGGGGGAGACCCAGTACTTC. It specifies CSVTWGETQYF.